This note documents a single TCR beta chain sequence. Germline V gene sequence: CDR1 SGHNT, CDR2 YYREEE (reference sequence). CDR3 length: 13 amino acids. Trimming left V 6 bases short and J 4 bases short, with 12 bases between. This sample is drawn from a study of blood T cell repertoires in COVID-19. Study-level information: From T cells, B-cell-depleted T cells, or PBMCs came the material, which was cDNA or gDNA.

In the original workflow: The authors estimated nucleated cell counts from reference gene primer amplification. Produced via immunoSEQ multiplex PCR; TCRdb's table is partial and in-frame only. That table supplies the V and J calls and clone size; D and trimming were determined from the DNA. The sample has roughly 150,000 clones, 84% seen once. The sample consisted of peripheral blood. The gene calls are TRBV5-4 and TRBJ2-3, with unresolved D. The sequence was obtained from a woman between 50 and 59 years old in a cohort sampled during active or convalescent COVID-19. CDR3 sequence (DNA): TGTGCCAGCACCGTGAGATTCGCAGATACGCAGTATTTT. This codes for CASTVRFADTQYF.